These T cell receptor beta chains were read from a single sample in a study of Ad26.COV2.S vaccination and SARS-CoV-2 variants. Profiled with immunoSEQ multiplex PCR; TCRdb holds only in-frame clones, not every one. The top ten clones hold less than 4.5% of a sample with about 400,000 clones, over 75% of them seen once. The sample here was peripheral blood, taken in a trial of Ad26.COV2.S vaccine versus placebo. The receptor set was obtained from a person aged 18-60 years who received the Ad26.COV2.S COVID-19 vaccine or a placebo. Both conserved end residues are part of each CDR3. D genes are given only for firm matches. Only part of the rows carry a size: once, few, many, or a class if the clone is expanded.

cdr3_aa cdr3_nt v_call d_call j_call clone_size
CASSLATGGLSNYEQYF TGCGCCAGCAGCTTGGCGACAGGGGGTCTGTCTAACTACGAGCAGTACTTC TRBV5-1 TRBD1 TRBJ2-7 .
CASTPGGFGDTQYF TGTGCCAGCACCCCCGGGGGGTTTGGAGATACGCAGTATTTT TRBV9 TRBD2 TRBJ2-3 .
CAISNIGGGISSGSGNTIYF TGTGCCATCAGTAATATCGGGGGGGGTATCTCCAGCGGTTCTGGAAACACCATATATTTT TRBV10-3 . TRBJ1-3 .
CASSLGSGGTDTQYF TGTGCCAGCAGCTTGGGTTCCGGGGGCACAGATACGCAGTATTTT TRBV5-5 . TRBJ2-3 .
CASSLLQGYNEQFF TGTGCCAGCAGCCTGTTACAGGGATACAATGAGCAGTTCTTC TRBV3-1/TRBV3-2 . TRBJ2-1 .
CASSLTGGREKKLFF TGTGCCAGCAGCCTTACAGGGGGCAGGGAAAAAAAACTGTTTTTT TRBV7-9 TRBD1 TRBJ1-4 .
CASSSQGVNEQYF TGTGCCAGCAGTTCCCAGGGGGTCAACGAGCAGTACTTC TRBV28 TRBD1 TRBJ2-7 .
CASSPRSVYTF TGTGCCAGCAGCCCACGCTCCGTCTACACCTTC TRBV7-2 . TRBJ1-2 .
CASSLEGLNTDTQYF TGTGCCAGCAGCTTAGAGGGACTAAACACAGATACGCAGTATTTT TRBV13 TRBD2 TRBJ2-3 .
CASSVGTSTDTQYF TGTGCCAGCAGTGTGGGGACTAGCACAGATACGCAGTATTTT TRBV6-4 . TRBJ2-3 .
CASRSGTTLTEKLFF TGCGCCAGCAGATCCGGGACAACACTCACCGAAAAACTGTTTTTT TRBV5-1 . TRBJ1-4 .
CSVELLNSPGVRDNEQFF TGCAGCGTTGAATTGCTGAATAGCCCCGGGGTGAGGGACAATGAGCAGTTCTTC TRBV29-1 . TRBJ2-1 .
CASSLTRTGAKFF TGTGCCAGCAGCTTAACCCGGACAGGGGCCAAGTTCTTC TRBV7-3 TRBD1 TRBJ2-1 once
CASSRTSAHNEQFF TGTGCCAGCAGCCGGACTAGCGCCCACAATGAGCAGTTCTTC TRBV3-1/TRBV3-2 TRBD2 TRBJ2-1 .
CASSLFLGTDTQYF TGTGCCAGCAGCTTATTTCTGGGAACAGATACGCAGTATTTT TRBV7-2 . TRBJ2-3 .
CASSPGTLRGGNQPQHF TGTGCCAGTTCTCCCGGGACTCTCCGAGGTGGCAATCAGCCCCAGCATTTT TRBV19 . TRBJ1-5 .
CASSPRQGDTGELFF TGTGCCAGCTCACCCAGACAGGGGGACACCGGGGAGCTGTTTTTT TRBV18 TRBD1 TRBJ2-2 .
CASSASLAPGKETQYF TGTGCCAGCAGCGCCTCCCTAGCGCCGGGTAAAGAGACCCAGTACTTC TRBV9 . TRBJ2-5 .
CASSLEWTENPNYGYTF TGCGCCAGCAGCTTGGAATGGACAGAGAACCCTAACTATGGCTACACCTTC TRBV5-1 . TRBJ1-2 .
CASSRAVTGGREQYF TGCGCCAGCAGCCGGGCCGTGACAGGGGGCCGGGAGCAGTACTTC TRBV4-1 TRBD1 TRBJ2-7 .
CASSKTGYQPQHF TGTGCCAGCAGTAAGACAGGTTATCAGCCCCAGCATTTT TRBV12-3/TRBV12-4 . TRBJ1-5 .
CASSANRDISANSPLHF TGTGCCAGCAGCGCAAACCGGGACATTTCTGCTAATTCACCCCTCCACTTT TRBV11-2 . TRBJ1-6 .
CASSLGQGKYEQYF TGCGCCAGCAGCTTGGGGCAGGGGAAGTACGAGCAGTACTTC TRBV4-1 . TRBJ2-7 .
CASSAGLAGTTYEQYF TGTGCCAGTAGTGCGGGACTAGCGGGGACAACCTACGAGCAGTACTTC TRBV19 TRBD2 TRBJ2-7 .
CASSQAGGSTDTQYF TGTGCCAGCAGCCAAGCGGGGGGCAGCACAGATACGCAGTATTTT TRBV7-2 TRBD2 TRBJ2-3 .
CASSVRDPNTDTQYF TGTGCCAGCAGTGTCCGGGACCCAAACACAGATACGCAGTATTTT TRBV28 . TRBJ2-3 .